These 10 T cell receptor beta chains were all obtained from the same sample, sequenced in a study of T-cell reconstitution after alpha-beta-depleted transplantation in children. Preparation of the TCRbeta library involved a method that used unique molecular identifiers. TCRdb re-derived calls from the PCR reads in MiXCR, one entry per CDR3 protein. The table records 200,000 to 250,000 distinct CDR3 sequences, more than 20% of them present only once. The starting material was PBMCs, mostly from graft donor cells, obtained 360 days after TCRalphabeta/CD19-depleted stem cell transplant. Every receptor here comes from a female patient aged 2-9 years who had a stem cell transplant for congenital amegakaryocytic thrombocytopenia, so the T cells may come from the graft donor.

The gene calls are TRBV7-2 and TRBJ2-3; D is perhaps TRBD2 (6 bases). V dropped 0 bases and J dropped 7 bases, with 11 bases sitting between them. Germline CDR1 and CDR2: SGHTA and FQGNSA. This CDR3 spans 14 amino acids. CDR3 sequence: CASSLAGGVNTQYF. The CDR3 DNA follows: TGTGCCAGCAGCTTAGCGGGAGGTGTAAATACGCAGTATTTT. Using reference TRBV7-2 and TRBJ2-3 for the parts outside the CDR3, the full variable domain is GAGVSQSPSNKVTEKGKDVELRCDPISGHTALYWYRQSLGQGLEFLIYFQGNSAPDKSGLPSDRFSAERTGGSVSTLTIQRTQQEDSAVYLCASSLAGGVNTQYFGPGTRLTVL.

The V and J genes are TRBV4-3 and TRBJ2-7; 11 nucleotides match TRBD1. Trimming cost V 0 bases and J 3 bases; bases outside gene matches: 13. The CDR3 length is 19 residues. Germline assignment: CDR1 LGHNA and CDR2 YSLEER. This CDR3 reads CASSQDTHRVGTGGYEQYF. The CDR3, as DNA: TGCGCCAGCAGCCAAGATACTCATCGCGTCGGGACAGGGGGCTACGAGCAGTACTTC.

The J gene is TRBJ2-5, the V gene TRBV9; possibly TRBD1 or TRBD2 for D (5 bases each). Trimming removed 6 bases from V and 3 bases from J, with 15 bases in between. Looked up from germline, CDR1 is SGDLS and CDR2 is YYNGEE. This CDR3 has 14 residues. The CDR3 DNA sequence: TGTGCCAGCAACGGGGCTAGGGATGAAGAGACCCAGTACTTC. Its protein is CASNGARDEETQYF.

In its sample, this clonotype was seen a few times. The chain employs TRBV6-1 and TRBJ1-2; a weak D match, TRBD1 (5 bases). Germline CDR1 and CDR2: MNHNS and SASEGT. Trimming removed 9 bases at V and 8 bases at J, with 25 bases between. The CDR3 is 15 amino acids. The CDR3 reads CASLSVGQVSKGYTF. In DNA form, the CDR3 reads TGTGCCAGTCTTAGCGTGGGGCAGGTATCAAAAGGCTACACCTTC.

The genes are TRBV25-1 and TRBJ2-5; TRBD2 matches at 9 bases. The CDR3 extends over 14 amino acids. V trimming: 5 bases; J trimming: 5 bases; junction bases outside the gene matches: 6. The germline V gene has CDR1 MGHDK and CDR2 SYGVNS. The CDR3 DNA is TGTGCCAGCAGTAAGGGACTAGCACTGGAGACCCAGTACTTC. It is translated as CASSKGLALETQYF.

The chain recombines TRBV4-1 with TRBJ1-4; tentative D call: TRBD1 (6 bases). This CDR3 comprises 14 residues. Trimming stripped 5 bases from V and 6 bases from J, with 13 bases between. The V gene's germline CDR1 is MGHRA and CDR2 YSYEKL. The CDR3 reads CASSSQGRYEKLFF. The CDR3 region has the DNA TGCGCCAGCAGCTCACAGGGACGATATGAAAAACTGTTTTTT.

This clonotype was seen ten or more times. CDR3 protein: CASSPELGSYTGELFF. Written as DNA, the CDR3 is TGTGCCAGCTCCCCGGAGCTAGGGAGCTACACCGGGGAGCTGTTTTTT. V and J are TRBV12-3 or TRBV12-4 and TRBJ2-2; possible D gene TRBD2, 5 bases. The V and J ends lost 8 bases and 3 bases respectively, with 19 bases between them. The CDR3 is 16 amino acids.

The chain couples TRBV18 to TRBJ2-3, with no clear D. This CDR3 spans 15 amino acids. Germline values: CDR1 KGHSH, CDR2 LQKENI. V lost 0 bases, J lost 0 bases, and 7 bases lay in between. CDR3 loop: CASSPPSPSTDTQYF. The CDR3 nucleotides are TGTGCCAGCTCACCACCTTCCCCTAGCACAGATACGCAGTATTTT.

Here the CDR3 reads CASSHPQGLKAFF. The CDR3 bases are TGTGCCAGCAGCCACCCACAAGGACTGAAAGCTTTCTTT. V usage is TRBV3-1 and J usage is TRBJ1-1; no clear D. With 3 bases removed from V and 9 bases from J, the gap between germline ends came to 14 bases. CDR1 is LGHDT and CDR2 is YNNKEL in the germline V gene (reference sequence). CDR3 length: 13 residues.

This clonotype was observed a few times. The rearrangement links TRBV20-1 to TRBJ2-7; the D is unclear. CDR3 size: 10 residues. In germline, CDR1 is DFQATT, CDR2 SNEGSKA (reference sequence). Trimming took off 2 bases at V and 6 bases at J, with 5 bases between the two ends. CDR3 loop: CSARRFEQYF. For the CDR3, the DNA is TGCAGTGCTAGACGGTTCGAGCAGTACTTC.